Below, 21 T cell receptor beta chains from the same sample are listed, as sequenced in a study of blood T cell repertoires in COVID-19. Libraries were prepared by immunoSEQ multiplex PCR; TCRdb keeps only in-frame clonotypes and omits some of them. The sample yields around 250,000 clones, 70% to 90% seen once. Sequenced input: peripheral blood. All receptors derive from a man aged 55 to 69 with acute or convalescent COVID-19.

This sequence joins TRBV30 and TRBJ1-2; 7 nucleotides agree with TRBD1. This CDR3 is built from 12 residues. Germline-derived CDR1 and CDR2 are GTSNPN and SVGIG (reference sequence). V dropped 2 bases and J dropped 6; count of bases not matched to a gene: 3. CDR3 residues: CAWSLQGNGYTF. CDR3 coding DNA: TGTGCCTGGAGTCTACAGGGGAATGGCTACACCTTC.

The chain has TRBV6-5 and TRBJ2-1, with 8 bases identical to TRBD1. V was clipped by 6 bases and J by 8 bases; unmatched bases: 9. Germline CDR1 reads MNHEY; CDR2 reads SVGAGI. CDR3 length equals 14 residues. CDR3 amino acids: CASRVIIQGDEQFF. In DNA form, the CDR3 reads TGTGCCAGCAGAGTCATTATACAGGGGGATGAGCAGTTCTTC.

This clone was picked up a small number of times. V is TRBV25-1 and J is TRBJ2-7; tentatively, D is TRBD1 (6 bases). CDR3 length: 16 residues. Germline CDR1 and CDR2: MGHDK and SYGVNS. The V end was cut by 2 bases, the J end by 4 bases, with 18 bases between. The CDR3 loop reads CASSEIEAGVVYEQYF. The DNA of the CDR3 is TGTGCCAGCAGTGAAATCGAAGCAGGGGTGGTTTACGAGCAGTACTTC.

This clone was detected only a few times. The rearrangement links TRBV6-1 to TRBJ2-7; TRBD1 aligns across 7 bases. J lost 4 bases, V lost 2 bases, and 5 bases had no gene match. CDR1 is MNHNS and CDR2 is SASEGT in the germline V gene. There are 14 residues in the CDR3. The CDR3 here is CASSEWTGPYEQYF. The CDR3 nucleotides are TGTGCCAGCAGTGAATGGACAGGTCCTTACGAGCAGTACTTC.

The chain combines TRBV28 with TRBJ1-2; TRBD1 matches at 8 bases. The trim removed 6 bases at V and 0 bases at J, leaving 6 bases unmatched. Looked up from germline, CDR1 is MDHEN and CDR2 is SYDVKM. The CDR3 loop spans 15 amino acids. The CDR3 DNA follows: TGTGCCAGCAGCAAAGTGGGACAGGCTAACTATGGCTACACCTTC. It encodes CASSKVGQANYGYTF.

This chain links TRBV5-6 with TRBJ2-7; D may be TRBD1 (7 bases). This CDR3 contains 15 residues. Germline V gives CDR1 SGHDT, CDR2 YYEEEE. V lost 6 bases and J lost 5, with 21 bases in between. This CDR3 is CASTATGTGEDEQYF. For the CDR3, the DNA is TGTGCCAGCACCGCGACTGGAACAGGGGAGGACGAGCAGTACTTC.

The chain links TRBV6-2 or TRBV6-3 to TRBJ2-2; 8 nucleotides agree with TRBD2. The CDR3 consists of 15 residues. Germline V gene sequence: CDR1 MNHEY, CDR2 SVGEGT. The junction had 8 bases not matched to a gene; V was cut back by 4 bases and J by 7 bases. The CDR3, as DNA: TGTGCCAGCAGTTCTGAGCCCGCGGGAGGCGGGGAGCTGTTTTTT. Its translation is CASSSEPAGGGELFF.

The genes are TRBV19 and TRBJ1-5, with 8 nucleotides matching TRBD1. Trimming cost V 7 bases and J 6 bases; bases outside gene matches: 11. CDR3 size: 15 residues. Looked up from germline, CDR1 is LNHDA and CDR2 is SQIVND (reference sequence). This CDR3 reads CASTAGGQGTQPQHF. The CDR3 DNA sequence: TGTGCCAGTACCGCAGGCGGACAGGGCACTCAGCCCCAGCATTTT. Supplemented by reference TRBV19 and TRBJ1-5, the full variable domain reads DGGITQSPKYLFRKEGQNVTLSCEQNLNHDAMYWYRQDPGQGLRLIYYSQIVNDFQKGDIAEGYSVSREKKESFPLTVTSAQKNPTAFYLCASTAGGQGTQPQHFGDGTRLSIL.

J is TRBJ1-4 and V is TRBV7-8; D ambiguous. CDR3 length: 16 residues. The V and J ends lost 0 bases and 0 bases respectively, with 8 bases between them. The germline CDR1 and CDR2 sequences are SGHVS and FQNEAQ. CDR3 loop: CASSLATPPTNEKLFF. CDR3 sequence (DNA): TGTGCCAGCAGCTTAGCCACACCCCCAACTAATGAAAAACTGTTTTTT.

The chain links TRBV29-1 to TRBJ2-1; a possible D gene is TRBD2 (6 bases). The germline V and J ends were trimmed by 6 bases and 2 bases, with 11 bases remaining between them. CDR3 length equals 13 residues. The germline gives CDR1 SQVTM, CDR2 ANQGSEA. The CDR3 DNA is TGCAGCGTCGATAGCGGAGCCTACAATGAGCAGTTCTTC. Translating it yields CSVDSGAYNEQFF.

The chain couples TRBV7-3 to TRBJ2-2; D gene uncertain. Germline V lookup: CDR1 SGHTA, CDR2 FQGTGA. CDR3 size: 14 residues. V was trimmed by 2 bases and J by 4 bases, leaving 8 bases between them. CDR3 sequence: CASSLRPVTGELFF. In DNA, the CDR3 is TGTGCCAGCAGCTTACGTCCAGTCACCGGGGAGCTGTTTTTT.

The genes are TRBV7-2 and TRBJ1-6; possibly TRBD1 for D (6 bases). The CDR3 is 15 amino acids. V was shortened by 4 bases and J by 7 bases, with 14 bases between the two germline ends. CDR1 and CDR2 from the germline V gene are SGHTA and FQGNSA. Written as DNA, the CDR3 is TGTGCCAGCAGCTCCTCGAGCAGGGGAAATTCACCCCTCCACTTT. Translating gives CASSSSSRGNSPLHF.

This clone was recorded many times. The chain carries TRBV28 and TRBJ2-7; D perhaps matches TRBD1 (6 bases). Trimming shortened V by 2 bases and J by 5 bases, and 16 bases separated the two germline ends. Germline CDR1 reads MDHEN; CDR2 reads SYDVKM. The CDR3 extends over 15 amino acids. The CDR3 here is CASSLVVPGAHEQYF. CDR3 sequence (DNA): TGTGCCAGCAGTTTAGTTGTTCCAGGGGCCCACGAGCAGTACTTC.

This clone occurred once. The genes are TRBV7-2 and TRBJ1-2; D is perhaps TRBD1 (6 bases). Germline assignment: CDR1 SGHTA and CDR2 FQGNSA. The CDR3 covers 16 residues. V lost 2 bases and J 14 bases, leaving 27 bases between the germline ends. CDR3 region: CASSLRSGAPGRAKTF. The CDR3 DNA is TGTGCCAGCAGCTTAAGATCAGGGGCACCCGGTCGTGCGAAGACCTTC.

The chain has TRBV7-9 and TRBJ1-4; no firm D call. This CDR3 contains 12 residues. Trimming removed 0 bases at V and 8 bases at J, with 4 bases between. Per the germline V gene, CDR1 is SEHNR and CDR2 is FQNEAQ (reference sequence). The CDR3 region is CASSLAREKLFF. The CDR3 DNA reads as TGTGCCAGCAGCTTAGCGAGAGAAAAACTGTTTTTT.

The chain carries TRBV6-5 and TRBJ1-2, with TRBD1 as a possible D gene (6 bases). V lost 7 bases and J 0 bases, leaving 12 bases between the germline ends. The CDR3 is 14 residues long. CDR1 and CDR2 from the germline V gene are MNHEY and SVGAGI. In nucleotides, the CDR3 is TGTGCCAGCACCGGGACACACACTAACTATGGCTACACCTTC. Its protein product is CASTGTHTNYGYTF.

This chain uses TRBV7-9 with TRBJ2-3; a possible D gene is TRBD2 (6 bases). The CDR3 has 16 residues. Trimming cost V 1 base and J 1 base, with 12 bases left between them. Germline V CDR1 and CDR2: SEHNR, FQNEAQ (reference sequence). The CDR3 sequence is CASSLGAGWGTDTQYF. The DNA of the CDR3 is TGTGCCAGCAGCTTAGGTGCGGGGTGGGGCACAGATACGCAGTATTTT.

This chain connects TRBV11-3 to TRBJ2-5, with 10 bases matching TRBD1. CDR1 SGHNT and CDR2 YENEEA come from the germline V gene. The CDR3 consists of 15 residues. After removal of 6 bases from V and 5 bases from J, the junction contained 9 bases not matched to a gene. The CDR3 coding sequence is TGTGCCAGCAGTCCCGGGACAGGGGCTCTGGAGACCCAGTACTTC. This sequence encodes CASSPGTGALETQYF. Supplemented by reference TRBV11-3 and TRBJ2-5, the full variable domain reads EAGVVQSPRYKIIEKKQPVAFWCNPISGHNTLYWYLQNLGQGPELLIRYENEEAVDDSQLPKDRFSAERLKGVDSTLKIQPAELGDSAVYLCASSPGTGALETQYFGPGTRLLVL.

The chain carries TRBV27 and TRBJ1-2; D perhaps matches TRBD1 (6 bases). The CDR3 is made up of 14 amino acids. Trimming left V 1 base short and J 4 bases short, with 10 bases between. Germline CDR1 and CDR2: MNHEY and SMNVEV (reference sequence). CDR3 sequence reads: CASSLLGASYGYTF. The CDR3 DNA reads as TGTGCCAGCAGTTTATTGGGGGCCTCCTATGGCTACACCTTC.

V gene TRBV24-1 combines with J gene TRBJ2-5; unclear D gene. Germline loops: CDR1 KGHDR, CDR2 SFDVKD. The CDR3 runs to 14 residues. V lost 4 bases, J lost 4 bases, and 12 bases lay in between. The CDR3 DNA follows: TGTGCCACCAGTGACCCACATCACAGAGAGACCCAGTACTTC. As protein: CATSDPHHRETQYF.

The V gene is TRBV5-1, the J gene TRBJ2-2, with 12 bases identical to TRBD2. CDR3 size: 16 residues. With 7 bases clipped from V and 1 base from J, the junction kept 5 bases outside the gene matches. Per the germline V gene, CDR1 is SGHRS and CDR2 is YFSETQ. The CDR3 coding sequence is TGCGCCAGCCAGAGACTAGCGGGAGAGAACACCGGGGAGCTGTTTTTT. The encoded protein is CASQRLAGENTGELFF.